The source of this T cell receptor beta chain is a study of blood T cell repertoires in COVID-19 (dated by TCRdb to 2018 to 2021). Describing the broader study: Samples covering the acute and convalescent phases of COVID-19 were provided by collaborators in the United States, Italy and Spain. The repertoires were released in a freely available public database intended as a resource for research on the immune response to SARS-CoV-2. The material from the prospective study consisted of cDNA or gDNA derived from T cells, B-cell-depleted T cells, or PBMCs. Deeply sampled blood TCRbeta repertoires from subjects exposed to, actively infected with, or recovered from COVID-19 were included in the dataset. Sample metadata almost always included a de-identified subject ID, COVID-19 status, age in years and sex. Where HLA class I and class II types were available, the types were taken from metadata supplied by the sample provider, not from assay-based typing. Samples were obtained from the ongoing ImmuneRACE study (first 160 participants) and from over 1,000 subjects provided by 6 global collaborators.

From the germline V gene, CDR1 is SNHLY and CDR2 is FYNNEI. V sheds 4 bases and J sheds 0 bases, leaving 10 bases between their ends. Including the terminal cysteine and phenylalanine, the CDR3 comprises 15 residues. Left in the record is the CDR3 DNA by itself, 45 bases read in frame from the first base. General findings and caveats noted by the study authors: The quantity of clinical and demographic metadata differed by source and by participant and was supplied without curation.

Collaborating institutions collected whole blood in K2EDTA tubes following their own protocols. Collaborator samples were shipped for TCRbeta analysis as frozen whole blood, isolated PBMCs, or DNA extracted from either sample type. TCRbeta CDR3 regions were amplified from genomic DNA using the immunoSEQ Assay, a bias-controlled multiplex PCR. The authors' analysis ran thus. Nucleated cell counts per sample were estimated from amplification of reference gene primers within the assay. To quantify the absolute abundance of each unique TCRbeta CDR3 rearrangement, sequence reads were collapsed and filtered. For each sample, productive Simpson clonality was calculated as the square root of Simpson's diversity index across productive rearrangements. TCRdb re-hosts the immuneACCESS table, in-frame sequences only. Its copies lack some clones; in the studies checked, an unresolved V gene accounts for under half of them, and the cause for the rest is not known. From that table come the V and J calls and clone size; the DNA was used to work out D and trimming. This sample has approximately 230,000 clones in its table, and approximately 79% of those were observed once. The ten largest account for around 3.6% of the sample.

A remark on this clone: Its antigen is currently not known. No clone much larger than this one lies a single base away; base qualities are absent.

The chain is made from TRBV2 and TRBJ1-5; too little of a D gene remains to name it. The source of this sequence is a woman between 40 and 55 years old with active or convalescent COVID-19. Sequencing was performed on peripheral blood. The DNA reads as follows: TGTGCCAGCAGTGCGGAGGATTATAGCAATCAGCCCCAGCATTTT. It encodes CASSAEDYSNQPQHF.